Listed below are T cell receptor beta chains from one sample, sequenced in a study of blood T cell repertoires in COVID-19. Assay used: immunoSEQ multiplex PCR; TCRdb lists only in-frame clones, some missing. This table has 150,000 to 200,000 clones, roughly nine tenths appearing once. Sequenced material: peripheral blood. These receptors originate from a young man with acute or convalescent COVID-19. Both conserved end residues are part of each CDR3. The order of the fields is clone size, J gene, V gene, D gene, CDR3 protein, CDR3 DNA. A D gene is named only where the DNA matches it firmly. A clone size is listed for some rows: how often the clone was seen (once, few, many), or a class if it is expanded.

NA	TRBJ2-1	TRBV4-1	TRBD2	CASSLRLAGGHEQFF	TGCGCCAGCAGCCTCCGACTAGCGGGGGGGCATGAGCAGTTCTTC
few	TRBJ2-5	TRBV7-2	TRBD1	CASSLAGTVKETQYF	TGTGCCAGCAGCTTAGCTGGGACAGTTAAAGAGACCCAGTACTTC
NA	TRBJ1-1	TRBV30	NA	CAWSGTSTEAFF	TGTGCCTGGAGTGGGACAAGCACTGAAGCTTTCTTT
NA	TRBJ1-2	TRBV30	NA	CAWSARDGYTF	TGTGCCTGGAGTGCGCGGGATGGCTACACCTTC
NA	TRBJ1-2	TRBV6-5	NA	CASGFQGNGYTF	TGTGCCAGCGGCTTTCAGGGAAATGGCTACACCTTC
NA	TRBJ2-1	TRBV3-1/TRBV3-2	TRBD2	CASSQEGLAGGADNEQFF	TGTGCCAGCAGCCAAGAAGGACTAGCGGGGGGGGCCGACAATGAGCAGTTCTTC
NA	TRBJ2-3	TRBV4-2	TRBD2	CASSQGTSGGTSNTQYF	TGTGCCAGCAGCCAGGGGACTAGCGGGGGGACTTCGAATACGCAGTATTTT
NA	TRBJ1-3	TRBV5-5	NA	CASNQRDTLDENTIYF	TGTGCCAGCAACCAACGGGACACACTGGACGAAAACACCATATATTTT
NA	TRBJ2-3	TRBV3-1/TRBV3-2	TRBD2	CASSQFSGDTDTQYF	TGTGCCAGCAGCCAATTTAGCGGGGACACAGATACGCAGTATTTT
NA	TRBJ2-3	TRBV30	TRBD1	CAWSTTGDTDTQYF	TGTGCCTGGAGTACCACAGGGGACACAGATACGCAGTATTTT
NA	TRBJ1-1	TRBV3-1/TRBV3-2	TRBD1	CASSHTGGSTEAFF	TGTGCCAGCAGCCACACAGGGGGGAGCACTGAAGCTTTCTTT
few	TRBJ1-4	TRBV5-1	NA	CASSLMPATNEKLFF	TGCGCCAGCAGCTTGATGCCAGCAACTAATGAAAAACTGTTTTTT
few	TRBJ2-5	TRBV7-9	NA	CASSIGIQGTETQYF	TGTGCCAGCAGTATCGGGATCCAGGGGACCGAGACCCAGTACTTC
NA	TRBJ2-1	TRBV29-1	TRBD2	CSGTSGGVNEQFF	TGCAGCGGGACTAGCGGGGGAGTCAATGAGCAGTTCTTC
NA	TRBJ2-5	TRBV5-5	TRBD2	CASSLGGAGGQETQYF	TGTGCCAGCAGCTTGGGAGGAGCGGGGGGGCAAGAGACCCAGTACTTC
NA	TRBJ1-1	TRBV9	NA	CASSPGLQGVNTEAFF	TGTGCCAGCAGCCCTGGATTACAGGGCGTGAACACTGAAGCTTTCTTT
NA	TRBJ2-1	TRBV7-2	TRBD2	CASPASGGRGSYNEQFF	TGTGCCAGCCCCGCTAGCGGGGGCCGGGGGTCCTACAATGAGCAGTTCTTC
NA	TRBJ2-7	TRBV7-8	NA	CASSSDSLYYEQYF	TGTGCCAGCAGCTCTGACAGCCTGTACTACGAGCAGTACTTC
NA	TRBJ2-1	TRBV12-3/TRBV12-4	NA	CASSREDEQFF	TGTGCCAGCAGTCGCGAGGATGAGCAGTTCTTC
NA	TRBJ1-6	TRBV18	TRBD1	CASSPRAGQGPPLHF	TGTGCCAGCTCACCACGGGCGGGACAGGGCCCACCCCTCCACTTT
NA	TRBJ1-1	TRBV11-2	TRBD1	CASSSLQGMWTEAFF	TGTGCCAGCAGCTCATTACAGGGGATGTGGACTGAAGCTTTCTTT
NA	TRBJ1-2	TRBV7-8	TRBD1	CASSVTGGIDYGYTF	TGTGCCAGCAGCGTTACAGGGGGCATAGACTATGGCTACACCTTC
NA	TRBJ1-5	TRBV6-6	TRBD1	CASNPGQGAQPQHF	TGTGCCAGCAACCCGGGACAGGGGGCTCAGCCCCAGCATTTT
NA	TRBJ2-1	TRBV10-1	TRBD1	CASSDPLTGPNEQFF	TGCGCCAGCAGTGATCCACTGACAGGGCCCAATGAGCAGTTCTTC
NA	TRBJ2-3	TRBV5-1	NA	CASSPGFGTDTQYF	TGCGCCAGCTCCCCAGGGTTCGGCACAGATACGCAGTATTTT
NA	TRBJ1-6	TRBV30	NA	CAWSAKTGNNSPLHF	TGTGCCTGGAGTGCAAAGACGGGTAATAATTCACCCCTCCACTTT
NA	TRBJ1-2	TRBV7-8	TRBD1	CASSLGTGNYGYTF	TGTGCCAGCAGCTTGGGGACAGGGAACTATGGCTACACCTTC
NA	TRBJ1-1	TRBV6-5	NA	CASSYGATRPNTEAFF	TGTGCCAGCAGTTACGGGGCGACCAGACCGAACACTGAAGCTTTCTTT
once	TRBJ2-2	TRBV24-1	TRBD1	CATPIRRQGYTGELFF	TGTGCCACTCCAATACGCCGACAGGGATACACCGGGGAGCTGTTTTTT
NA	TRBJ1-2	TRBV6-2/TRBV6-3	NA	CASSLGQFSNYGYTF	TGTGCCAGCAGTCTCGGACAGTTCAGTAACTATGGCTACACCTTC
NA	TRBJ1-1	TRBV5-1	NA	CASSFRDMNTEAFF	TGCGCCAGCAGCTTCAGGGATATGAACACTGAAGCTTTCTTT
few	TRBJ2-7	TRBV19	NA	CASRVTGSYEQYF	TGTGCCAGTAGAGTTACAGGGTCCTACGAGCAGTACTTC